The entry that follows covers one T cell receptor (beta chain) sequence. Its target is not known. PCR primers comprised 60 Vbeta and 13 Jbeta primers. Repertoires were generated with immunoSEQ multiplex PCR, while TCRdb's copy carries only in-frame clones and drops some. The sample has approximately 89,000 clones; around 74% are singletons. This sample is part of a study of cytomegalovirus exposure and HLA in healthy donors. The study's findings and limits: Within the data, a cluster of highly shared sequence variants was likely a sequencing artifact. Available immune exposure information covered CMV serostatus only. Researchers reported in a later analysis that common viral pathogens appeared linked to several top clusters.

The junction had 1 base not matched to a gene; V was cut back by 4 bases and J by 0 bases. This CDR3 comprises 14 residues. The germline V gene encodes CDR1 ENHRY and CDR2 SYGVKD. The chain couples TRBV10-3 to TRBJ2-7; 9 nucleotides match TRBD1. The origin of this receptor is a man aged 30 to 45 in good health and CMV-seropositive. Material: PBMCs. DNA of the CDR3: TGTGCCATCAGTGGGGGACAGGGCTCCTACGAGCAGTACTTC. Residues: CAISGGQGSYEQYF.